The sequence of this TCR beta chain was determined in a study of graft-versus-host responses after intestinal transplantation. In the study overall: Induction using anti-thymocyte globulin, followed by tacrolimus and steroids for 3 to 4 years, was given to all recipients. Overall study findings and caveats: Ileal or blood samples showed some GvH clones first, and such clones were also found in recipient marrow. High graft-versus-host to host-versus-graft T cell clonal ratios marked allografts of patients with graft-donor macrochimerism.

The CDR3 runs 15 residues. Germline V lookup: CDR1 MGHRA, CDR2 YSYEKL. Trimming at V came to 0 bases and at J to 7 bases, leaving 6 bases not matched to a gene. Stimulators, 200,000 irradiated and violet-dye-labeled cells, were plated with 200,000 CFSE-labeled responder cells. Sorting was performed after the reaction on proliferating CFSE-low CD3+CD4+ and CD3+CD8+ responders. The assay was immunoSEQ multiplex PCR, and TCRdb's table has in-frame clones only and misses some. The data hold about 21,000 clones, with 25% to 35% observed a single time. V usage is TRBV4-1 and J usage is TRBJ1-2; TRBD1 matches 9 bases. This clonotype originated in a human patient who received an intestinal transplant. The starting material was alloreactive CD8+ T cells from a mixed lymphocyte reaction culture, obtained before intestinal transplant. The subset denotes: CFSE-low proliferating T cells sorted from approximately six-day pre-transplant mixed lymphocyte reaction (GvH or HvG direction). The CDR3 loop reads CASSQETGGVFGYTF. CDR3 nucleotides: TGCGCCAGCAGCCAAGAGACAGGGGGTGTCTTTGGCTACACCTTC.